One and the same sample provided the 13 T cell receptor beta chains below, sequenced in a study of OX40 agonist ivuxolimab in advanced cancers. Sequencing used immunoSEQ multiplex PCR; TCRdb keeps in-frame clones, though not all of them. The table lists 35,000 to 50,000 clones, more than 70% of them singletons, with 1.1% in the top ten. The sample consisted of CD4+ or CD8+ T cells sorted from blood, taken in a trial of the OX40 agonist ivuxolimab. The source is an adult with an advanced solid tumor such as melanoma, head and neck, liver or kidney cancer.

The chain couples TRBV18 to TRBJ2-3; D not certain. Between the trimmed V and J ends, which lost 9 bases and 1 base, there was a span of 11 bases. Germline V CDR1 and CDR2: KGHSH, LQKENI. This CDR3 is 13 amino acids long. The CDR3 DNA is TGTGCCAGTACGGCGACCCGCACAGATACGCAGTATTTT. Protein: CASTATRTDTQYF.

The chain couples TRBV9 to TRBJ2-1; the D gene is possibly TRBD2 (5 bases). This CDR3 has 16 amino acids. With 2 bases removed from V and 7 bases from J, the gap between germline ends came to 19 bases. Per germline, CDR1 SGDLS and CDR2 YYNGEE. The CDR3 region is CASSVAGTGKGNEQFF. CDR3 bases: TGTGCCAGCAGCGTGGCTGGTACGGGGAAAGGGAATGAGCAGTTCTTC.

The V gene is TRBV19, the J gene TRBJ2-5; D gene uncertain. Trimming shortened V by 5 bases and J by 6 bases, and 16 bases separated the two germline ends. This CDR3 spans 14 amino acids. CDR1 is LNHDA, CDR2 SQIVND, per germline (reference sequence). In DNA form, the CDR3 reads TGTGCCAGTAGTCCCCGGGCCTTACTTCAGACCCAGTACTTC. It yields the protein CASSPRALLQTQYF.

This chain uses TRBV30 with TRBJ2-7; D is tentatively TRBD1 or TRBD2 (5 bases each). Trimming took off 3 bases at V and 2 bases at J, with 11 bases between the two ends. The germline V gene encodes CDR1 GTSNPN and CDR2 SVGIG (reference sequence). This CDR3 comprises 13 residues. The CDR3 here is CAWSKGDPYEQYF. CDR3 nucleotides: TGTGCCTGGAGCAAAGGGGACCCCTACGAGCAGTACTTC.

The chain recombines TRBV5-4 with TRBJ1-1, with 8 bases lining up with TRBD1. This CDR3 contains 14 residues. With V trimmed by 4 bases and J by 3 bases, 5 bases remained unmatched. Germline-derived CDR1 and CDR2 are SGHNT and YYREEE (reference sequence). The CDR3 region has the DNA TGTGCCAGCAGCCTGAAGACAGGGGACACTGAAGCTTTCTTT. It translates to CASSLKTGDTEAFF.

The chain uses TRBV6-6 and TRBJ1-1; D remains unclear. The V end lost 10 bases, the J end lost 0 bases, and 12 bases lay between the germline ends. Germline V CDR1 and CDR2: MNHNY, SVGAGI (reference sequence). This CDR3 comprises 13 residues. The DNA for the CDR3 is TGTGCCACCCAGCGTCTCATGAACACTGAAGCTTTCTTT. It codes for CATQRLMNTEAFF.

V usage is TRBV21-1 and J usage is TRBJ1-3; the D call in the table, TRBD1, was not verified against the DNA. TRBV21-1 is a listed pseudogene. This CDR3 is built from 16 residues. The CDR3 DNA follows: TGTGCCAGCAGCAGCCGGGACAGCCACTCTGGAAACACCATATATTTT. Amino acid sequence: CASSSRDSHSGNTIYF.

This chain connects TRBV28 to TRBJ1-2; D unclear. CDR1 is MDHEN and CDR2 is SYDVKM in the germline V gene. CDR3 length: 14 amino acids. The V gene lost 3 bases and the J gene lost 3 bases, with 11 bases spanning the gap. This CDR3 is CASSLPSIHYGYTF. Here the CDR3 DNA reads TGTGCCAGCAGTTTGCCCAGCATCCACTATGGCTACACCTTC.

The chain links TRBV28 to TRBJ1-1; D remains ambiguous. The CDR3 has 13 residues. From germline, CDR1 is MDHEN and CDR2 SYDVKM. Trimming removed 4 bases at V and 6 bases at J, with 12 bases between. The CDR3 spells CASSYPGRPEAFF. As DNA, the CDR3 is TGTGCCAGCAGTTACCCCGGTAGGCCTGAAGCTTTCTTT.

J is TRBJ2-5 and V is TRBV9, with D perhaps matching TRBD2 (6 bases). CDR1 SGDLS and CDR2 YYNGEE come from the germline V gene. Trimming left V 4 bases short and J 5 bases short, with 21 bases between. The CDR3 loop spans 16 amino acids. The CDR3 spells CASSPVGGISAETQYF. CDR3 bases: TGTGCCAGCAGCCCAGTTGGGGGGATCTCGGCGGAGACCCAGTACTTC. Variable domain in full (rest from reference TRBV9 and TRBJ2-5): DSGVTQTPKHLITATGQRVTLRCSPRSGDLSVYWYQQSLDQGLQFLIQYYNGEERAKGNILERFSAQQFPDLHSELNLSSLELGDSALYFCASSPVGGISAETQYFGPGTRLLVL.

The rearrangement links TRBV10-3 to TRBJ1-5; 10 nucleotides align to TRBD1. This CDR3 spans 14 amino acids. Germline-derived CDR1 and CDR2 are ENHRY and SYGVKD. V shed 4 bases and J 6 bases; nucleotides not matched to a gene: 3. As DNA, the CDR3 is TGTGCCATCAGTGCCGACAGGGGGCCTCAGCCCCAGCATTTT. Its translation is CAISADRGPQPQHF.

The V and J genes are TRBV6-5 and TRBJ2-7; TRBD2 matches 14 bases. The CDR3 contains 16 residues. Trimming at V came to 2 bases and at J to 3 bases, leaving 3 bases not matched to a gene. The germline CDR1 and CDR2 sequences are MNHEY and SVGAGI. DNA for the CDR3: TGTGCCAGCAGTTACGCCGGACTAGCGGGAGGCTACGAGCAGTACTTC. Its protein product is CASSYAGLAGGYEQYF.

This chain links TRBV29-1 with TRBJ2-3; D may be TRBD1 or TRBD2 (5 bases each). V gave up 7 bases and J gave up 6 bases, with 8 bases separating them. Germline V gives CDR1 SQVTM, CDR2 ANQGSEA. This CDR3 has 10 residues. The CDR3 nucleotides read TGCAGCGCCGGGACCGATACGCAGTATTTT. Its protein is CSAGTDTQYF.